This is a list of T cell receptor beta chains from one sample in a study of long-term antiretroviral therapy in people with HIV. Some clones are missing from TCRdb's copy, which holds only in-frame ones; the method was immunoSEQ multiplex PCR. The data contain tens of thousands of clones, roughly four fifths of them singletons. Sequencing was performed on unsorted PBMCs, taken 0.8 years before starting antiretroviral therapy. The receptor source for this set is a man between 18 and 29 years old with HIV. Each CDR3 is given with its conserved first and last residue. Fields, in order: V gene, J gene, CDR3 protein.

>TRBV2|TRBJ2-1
CASSEVTGGWAYNEQFF
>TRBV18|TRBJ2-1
CASSPYTQSSYNEQFF
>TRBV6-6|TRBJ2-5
CASSYSGTRPLETQYF
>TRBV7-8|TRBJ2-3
CASSRGGASGASSTDTQYF
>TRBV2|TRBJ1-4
CASSGDGTEKLFF
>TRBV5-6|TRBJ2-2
CASSGIDRQNTGELFF
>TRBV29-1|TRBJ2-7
CSVRGTNYEQYF
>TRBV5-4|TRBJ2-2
CASSRDVDISVGNAFGELFF
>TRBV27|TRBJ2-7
CASRTGGLEQYF
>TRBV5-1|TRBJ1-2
CASSLGRQGARGYTF
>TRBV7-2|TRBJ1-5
CASSLASAVNQPQHF
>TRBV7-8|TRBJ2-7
CASSLLWKDVYEQYF
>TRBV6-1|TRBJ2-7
CASRELDSNYEQYF
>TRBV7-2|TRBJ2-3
CASSTGTGGGVVREF
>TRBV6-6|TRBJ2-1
CASSRQGGWIF
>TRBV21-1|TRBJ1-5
CASSSREGVNQPQHF
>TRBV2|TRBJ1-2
CASSEAPGRGPARQLYGF
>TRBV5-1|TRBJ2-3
CASSSLGQAPDTQYF
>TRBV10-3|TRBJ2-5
CAISETGSEAETQYF
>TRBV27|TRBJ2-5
CASSPGTGGLETQYF
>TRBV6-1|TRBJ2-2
CASSEQGAGTGELFF
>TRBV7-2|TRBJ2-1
CASTPRGTSGRRSEQFF
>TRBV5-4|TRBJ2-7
CASSKRESPYEQYF
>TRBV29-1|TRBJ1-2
CSVLKRDSQGYTF
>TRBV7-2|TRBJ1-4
CASSLVQGGEKLFF
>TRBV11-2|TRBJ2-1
CASSGTSGGLLDEQFF
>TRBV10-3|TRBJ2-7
CAISTPEDEQYF
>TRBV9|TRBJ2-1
CASSTPPRQGEQFF
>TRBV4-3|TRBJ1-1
CASSPGLNTEAFF
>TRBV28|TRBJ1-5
CASSLIAGFGNQPQHF
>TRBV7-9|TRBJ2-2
CASFGPRWAGELFF
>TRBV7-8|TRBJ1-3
CASSLGPGSGNTIYF
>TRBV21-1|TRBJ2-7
CASSKVPYEQYF
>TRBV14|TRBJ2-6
CASSLLTGANVLTF
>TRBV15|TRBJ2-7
CATSRDGSYEQYF
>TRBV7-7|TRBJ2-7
CASSLHLGRSYEQYF
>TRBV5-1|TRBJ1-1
CASSPLDREAEAFF
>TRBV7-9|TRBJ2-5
CASSHVRPETQYF
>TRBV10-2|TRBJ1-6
CASSESTPPRQDNSPLHF
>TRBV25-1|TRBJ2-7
CASSVGTSGSHEQYF
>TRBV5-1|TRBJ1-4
CASSFDSHEKLFF
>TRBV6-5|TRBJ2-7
CASSPPGQGGHEQYF
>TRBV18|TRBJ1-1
CASSPLERTNTEAFF
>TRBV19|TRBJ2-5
CASSKNQGQETQYF
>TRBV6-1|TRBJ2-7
CASTPTQVFYEQYF
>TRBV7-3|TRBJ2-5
CASSLNGGGQETQYF
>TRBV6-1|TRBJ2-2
CASRNLGGTGELFF
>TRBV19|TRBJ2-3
CASSIGTGADTQYF
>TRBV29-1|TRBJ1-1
CSVERGRNTEAFF
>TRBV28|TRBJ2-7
CASSSTRDRGRPNEQYF
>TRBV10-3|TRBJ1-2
CAISESPGRPRQGSTYGYTF
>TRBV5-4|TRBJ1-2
CASSPGQGVSYGYTF
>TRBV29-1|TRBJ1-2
CSVGRDYGYTF
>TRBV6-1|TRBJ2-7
CASGQERREQYF
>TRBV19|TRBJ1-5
CASSPRSLNQPQHF
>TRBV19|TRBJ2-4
CASSIAGLAKNIQYF